The 21 T cell receptor beta chains reported below all come from one sample, sequenced in a study of monozygotic twins with inflammatory bowel disease. TCRdb reanalyzed the 5' RACE reads and collapses them to one entry per CDR3 protein, without DNA. The sample yields about 300,000 distinct CDR3 sequences, of which the top ten take up about 5%. What was sequenced was blood. The receptor source for this set is a human donor with ulcerative colitis or Crohn's disease, or a healthy co-twin of an affected twin (not recorded which).

The chain combines TRBV12-3 or TRBV12-4 with TRBJ2-7; TCRdb designates TRBD1, a call that cannot be tested without DNA. The CDR3 length is 14 residues. Here the CDR3 reads CASSPETGGHEQYF.

The chain combines TRBV20-1 with TRBJ2-7; TCRdb proposes TRBD1, but this gene call is untestable without DNA. The germline V gene encodes CDR1 DFQATT and CDR2 SNEGSKA (reference sequence). The length of the CDR3 is 13 residues. The CDR3 protein is CSASGTFSYEQYF.

V is TRBV27 and J is TRBJ2-7; without DNA, the TCRdb call of TRBD2 cannot be checked. Germline V gene data show CDR1 as MNHEY and CDR2 as SMNVEV (reference sequence). The CDR3 has 16 amino acids. The CDR3 protein is CASSGSLAGGLEEQYF.

The V and J genes are TRBV5-4 and TRBJ2-7. Germline values: CDR1 SGHNT, CDR2 YYREEE (reference sequence). This CDR3 contains 15 residues. The CDR3 loop reads CASSLDNRGSYEQYF.

V usage is TRBV7-9 and J usage is TRBJ2-5. CDR3 length: 15 residues. CDR1 SEHNR and CDR2 FQNEAQ come from the germline V gene (reference sequence). The CDR3 sequence is CASSLGLGNGETQYF.

This chain joins TRBV29-1 and TRBJ2-6; TCRdb names TRBD1, which stays unverified in the absence of DNA. Germline V gene sequence: CDR1 SQVTM, CDR2 ANQGSEA. This CDR3 comprises 16 residues. The CDR3 reads CSVVQGANSGANVLTF. The variable domain in full, completed from reference TRBV29-1 and TRBJ2-6, reads SAVISQKPSRDICQRGTSLTIQCQVDSQVTMMFWYRQQPGQSLTLIATANQGSEATYESGFVIDKFPISRPNLTFSTLTVSNMSPEDSSIYLCSVVQGANSGANVLTFGAGSRLTVL.

The rearrangement uses TRBV5-4 and TRBJ1-1; the D gene TCRdb calls, TRBD1, cannot be checked with no DNA. Per germline, CDR1 SGHNT and CDR2 YYREEE (reference sequence). This CDR3 has 14 residues. This CDR3 reads CASRVPGALTEAFF.

This rearrangement joins TRBV7-2 to TRBJ2-7. Germline CDR1 reads SGHTA; CDR2 reads FQGNSA. The CDR3 is made up of 14 amino acids. This chain's CDR3 is CASSIASSSYEQYF.

V gene TRBV3-1 combines with J gene TRBJ1-2; TCRdb selects TRBD1, and the lack of DNA leaves this call unchecked. This CDR3 spans 12 amino acids. Germline V gene data show CDR1 as LGHDT and CDR2 as YNNKEL (reference sequence). Here the CDR3 reads CASSHLQGRHTF. Filled out from reference TRBV3-1 and TRBJ1-2, the complete variable domain reads DTAVSQTPKYLVTQMGNDKSIKCEQNLGHDTMYWYKQDSKKFLKIMFSYNNKELIINETVPNRFSPKSPDKAHLNLHINSLELGDSAVYFCASSHLQGRHTFGSGTRLTVV.

This chain links TRBV18 with TRBJ2-7; TCRdb's D call of TRBD1 is untestable without DNA. This CDR3 has 18 amino acids. Germline V gene data show CDR1 as KGHSH and CDR2 as LQKENI. CDR3 in amino acids: CASSHNTNRDRFGYEQYF.

The chain employs TRBV7-9 and TRBJ2-3; the D gene TCRdb calls, TRBD2, cannot be checked with no DNA. CDR1 and CDR2 (germline): SEHNR, FQNEAQ (reference sequence). The CDR3 sequence is 16 residues long. This chain's CDR3 is CASSGNSGYSTDTQYF.

The chain employs TRBV7-9 and TRBJ2-5; TCRdb's D call, TRBD1, is unchecked because there is no DNA. The CDR3 length is 14 residues. The germline V gene has CDR1 SEHNR and CDR2 FQNEAQ (reference sequence). CDR3: CASSSTGAQETQYF.

The V and J genes are TRBV9 and TRBJ1-5. CDR3 length: 15 residues. The V gene's germline CDR1 is SGDLS and CDR2 YYNGEE. The CDR3: CASSVDMFPNQPQHF.

The chain carries TRBV6-5 and TRBJ2-7; with no DNA, the TCRdb D assignment of TRBD1 cannot be verified. Germline values: CDR1 MNHEY, CDR2 SVGAGI. The CDR3 spans 18 residues. The CDR3 region is CASSSRTGASRNTYEQYF.

The chain is built from TRBV10-3 and TRBJ1-1. The CDR3 totals 15 residues. Per germline, CDR1 ENHRY and CDR2 SYGVKD. The CDR3 region is CAISESSLANTEAFF.

V and J are TRBV5-1 and TRBJ2-7. The germline CDR1 and CDR2 sequences are SGHRS and YFSETQ. The CDR3 extends over 12 amino acids. CDR3: CASSFETYEQYF.

The genes are TRBV4-3 and TRBJ2-3. Germline assignment: CDR1 LGHNA and CDR2 YSLEER. This CDR3 is built from 16 residues. The CDR3 here is CASSQGAGTSTDTQYF.

This chain joins TRBV4-2 and TRBJ2-4; TCRdb gives TRBD1 as the D gene, but with no DNA this cannot be confirmed. The CDR3 spans 13 residues. CDR1 and CDR2 (germline): LGHNA, YNFKEQ. Here the CDR3 reads CASSQGWGRWQYF.

This chain connects TRBV4-3 to TRBJ1-5; without DNA, the TCRdb call of TRBD1 cannot be checked. CDR1 is LGHNA, CDR2 YSLEER, per germline. The CDR3 runs to 16 residues. CDR3 residues: CASSAETDYSNQPQHF.

This chain links TRBV11-1 with TRBJ2-1; lacking DNA, the TRBD1 call made by TCRdb goes unchecked. The CDR3 spans 18 residues. Germline values: CDR1 SGHAT, CDR2 FQDESV (reference sequence). The CDR3 sequence: CASSSVPGQPSSYNEQFF.

The J gene is TRBJ2-3, the V gene TRBV6-5; the TCRdb D gene call, TRBD1, has no DNA to confirm it. The CDR3 has 16 residues. CDR1 is MNHEY, CDR2 SVGAGI, per germline. This chain's CDR3 is CASSYSTETVSDTQYF.